This T cell receptor (beta chain) was recovered during a study of shared clonotypes between healthy human individuals. Whole-study context: Per-donor plates numbered three CD4 naive, three CD4 memory, two CD8 naive and one CD8 memory. Whole-study findings and limits: Generation probabilities of non-shared clonotypes were lower (relative to those shared by all four donors).

On this clone: What it binds is unknown.

A deep-level run was used for the assay. Several immunoSEQ 96-well plates shared each subset's DNA, each plate a replicate. Assay used: immunoSEQ multiplex PCR; TCRdb lists only in-frame clones, some missing. The data hold over a million clones, with 75% to 80% observed a single time. This receptor was taken from a man aged 18 to 30 in good health. Some clones in this sample may be carry-over from other donors' samples. Material: memory CD4+ T cells from PBMCs. Documented subset: CD45RA-negative fraction.

CDR3 nucleotide sequence: TGTGCCAGCAGCGCAAAAGAGCGGGAGCGATACAATGAGCAGTTCTTC. Residues: CASSAKERERYNEQFF. The rearrangement uses TRBV9 and TRBJ2-1; 8 nucleotides match TRBD2. Germline V gives CDR1 SGDLS, CDR2 YYNGEE. This CDR3 is built from 16 residues. The V segment lost 3 bases and the J segment 4 bases; nucleotides outside the gene matches: 9.